Following are 8 T cell receptor beta chains from one sample sequenced in a study of cytomegalovirus exposure and HLA in healthy donors. The PCR was carried out with 60 Vbeta primers and 13 Jbeta primers. Profiled with immunoSEQ multiplex PCR; TCRdb holds only in-frame clones, not every one. The sample has 55,000 to 70,000 clones, 80% seen once. The sample taken for sequencing was PBMCs. Every receptor here comes from a woman aged 40 to 49 in good health and CMV-seronegative.

This clone was counted between two and nine times. J is TRBJ1-1 and V is TRBV28, with 8 nucleotides matching TRBD1. Germline CDR1 is MDHEN and CDR2 is SYDVKM. The V gene end was trimmed by 7 bases and the J gene end by 0 bases; junction bases not matched to a gene: 4. The CDR3 is 14 residues long. The CDR3 DNA is TGTGCCAGCACGGACAGGGCTATGAACACTGAAGCTTTCTTT. Translation gives CASTDRAMNTEAFF.

The chain has TRBV5-1 and TRBJ2-7, with TRBD1 matching 9 bases. The CDR3 runs 14 residues. V dropped 3 bases and J dropped 6; count of bases not matched to a gene: 7. Germline loops: CDR1 SGHRS, CDR2 YFSETQ. CDR3 nucleotide sequence: TGCGCCAGCAGCTCTGGACAGGGGCTAGCCGAGCAGTACTTC. Translating it yields CASSSGQGLAEQYF.

The chain recombines TRBV28 with TRBJ1-2; D is ambiguous. Per the germline V gene, CDR1 is MDHEN and CDR2 is SYDVKM. The V end lost 3 bases, the J end lost 2 bases, and 4 bases lay between the germline ends. This CDR3 has 12 amino acids. The CDR3 coding sequence is TGTGCCAGCAGTTTCCTCAACTATGGCTACACCTTC. Protein sequence: CASSFLNYGYTF.

This chain connects TRBV7-8 to TRBJ2-7, with D perhaps matching TRBD2 (5 bases). Germline CDR1 reads SGHVS; CDR2 reads FQNEAQ. Trimming cost V 3 bases and J 1 base, with 13 bases left between them. This CDR3 is 15 amino acids long. CDR3 sequence (DNA): TGTGCCAGCAGCTTTACGGAGGCCCCGTCCTACGAGCAGTACTTC. Residues: CASSFTEAPSYEQYF. Together with reference TRBV7-8 and TRBJ2-7, the CDR3 gives the full variable domain: GAGVSQSPRYKVAKRGQDVALRCDPISGHVSLFWYQQALGQGPEFLTYFQNEAQLDKSGLPSDRFFAERPEGSVSTLKIQRTQQEDSAVYLCASSFTEAPSYEQYFGPGTRLTVT.

The chain couples TRBV28 to TRBJ1-2; 9 bases are shared with TRBD1. Per germline, CDR1 MDHEN and CDR2 SYDVKM. The V and J ends lost 8 bases and 8 bases, in that order; junction bases with no gene match: 9. This CDR3 comprises 13 residues. Written as DNA, the CDR3 is TGTGCCAGCCGGCCCGGGACAGGGCCCGGCTACACCTTC. Translated: CASRPGTGPGYTF.

The count of this clone is one. The V call is TRBV9, the J call TRBJ2-2; a possible D gene is TRBD1 (5 bases). Germline CDR1 reads SGDLS; CDR2 reads YYNGEE. Trimming took 0 bases from V and 5 from J, leaving 11 bases between them. This CDR3 has 15 amino acids. CDR3 amino acids: CASSVATGSTGELFF. The CDR3 nucleotides read TGTGCCAGCAGCGTAGCTACAGGTTCGACCGGGGAGCTGTTTTTT.

V gene TRBV7-8 combines with J gene TRBJ2-7; TRBD2 agrees at 7 bases. In germline, CDR1 is SGHVS, CDR2 FQNEAQ. The CDR3 loop spans 16 amino acids. Trimming took 5 bases from V and 1 from J; bases not matched to a gene: 11. The CDR3 coding sequence is TGTGCCAGCAGCCGGACGAGGCTAGCGGATTCCTACGAGCAGTACTTC. Encoded protein: CASSRTRLADSYEQYF. Based on the CDR3 plus reference TRBV7-8 and TRBJ2-7, the full variable domain is GAGVSQSPRYKVAKRGQDVALRCDPISGHVSLFWYQQALGQGPEFLTYFQNEAQLDKSGLPSDRFFAERPEGSVSTLKIQRTQQEDSAVYLCASSRTRLADSYEQYFGPGTRLTVT.

The chain has TRBV30 and TRBJ1-5; D is ambiguous. V lost 0 bases, J lost 5 bases, and 14 bases lay in between. Germline CDR1 and CDR2: GTSNPN and SVGIG (reference sequence). The CDR3 covers 15 residues. The DNA of the CDR3 is TGTGCCTGGAGTGTTGGCGACCCTAGGTATCAGCCCCAGCATTTT. Protein product: CAWSVGDPRYQPQHF.